This T cell receptor (beta chain) was retrieved from a study of T cell clonotyping in hematopoietic cell transplantation. General study results and limits: Recipient TCR diversity dropped after transplant; expanded clonotypes rose from day 30 to 180.

Here immunoSEQ multiplex PCR was the method, and the copy in TCRdb shows in-frame clones only, minus some. This table holds some 2,000 clones, around nine tenths found once. The germline V gene encodes CDR1 SGHTA and CDR2 FQGNSA. The V and J ends lost 5 bases and 6 bases, in that order; junction bases with no gene match: 7. This CDR3 has 14 amino acids. On this clone: Its antigen remains unidentified.

This TCR was recovered from a male patient younger than 35 who had an allogeneic stem cell transplant from a related donor, so the T cells may come from the graft donor. Some clones in this sample may be carry-over from other donors' samples. The source material was PBMCs, sampled at the time of graft-versus-host disease after allogeneic stem cell transplant. The V call is TRBV7-2, the J call TRBJ1-1; TRBD1 agrees at 9 bases. The CDR3 spells CASSTRTGDAEAFF. CDR3 coding DNA: TGTGCCAGCAGCACAAGGACAGGGGATGCTGAAGCTTTCTTT.